This T cell receptor (beta chain) was captured in a study of identical twins. Healthy Caucasians were all of the donors. Study-wide findings and caveats: The degree of excess twin sharing was weaker in beta out-of-frame sequences. Clonotypes of the beta chain that were abundant in cord blood carried fewer insertions (memory repertoires showed none).

Germline assignment: CDR1 KGHSH and CDR2 LQKENI. V lost 1 base, J lost 2 bases, and 11 bases stayed unmatched. The CDR3 totals 18 residues. Carrying unique molecular identifiers, the cDNA also gained a universal primer site through template switching. From the 5' RACE reads, TCRdb called clonotypes with MiXCR, one entry per CDR3 protein. The profile shows around 1.7 million distinct CDR3 sequences, roughly a third of them singletons. This clonotype was observed a few times. What it binds is not known. The sample was cord blood. The V and J genes are TRBV18 and TRBJ2-7; 10 bases line up with TRBD2. The source of this sequence is a newborn girl in good health. The CDR3 reads CASSPLPQAGGSTYEQYF. The CDR3 DNA is TGTGCCAGCTCACCACTTCCTCAAGCGGGAGGGTCAACCTACGAGCAGTACTTC.